Below, 25 T cell receptor beta chains from the same sample are listed, as sequenced in a study of blood T cell repertoires in COVID-19. TCRdb's table, derived via immunoSEQ multiplex PCR, lists solely in-frame clones and lacks some. The sample gives roughly 150,000 clones, around nine tenths of which show up once; about 5% is in the top ten. The material sequenced was peripheral blood. These receptors came from a human donor in a cohort sampled during active COVID-19.

This chain joins TRBV5-4 and TRBJ1-3, with D possibly TRBD1 on 6 matching bases. Germline V lookup: CDR1 SGHNT, CDR2 YYREEE (reference sequence). The V end lost 5 bases, the J end lost 2 bases, and 11 bases lay between the germline ends. This CDR3 contains 14 residues. The DNA of the CDR3 is TGTGCCAGCAGGTCCACAGGGCCTGGAAACACCATATATTTT. This gives the protein CASRSTGPGNTIYF.

The chain employs TRBV7-2 and TRBJ2-3; TRBD1 aligns across 9 bases. V lost 1 base to trimming and J lost 5 bases; unmatched junction nucleotides: 7. The CDR3 extends over 16 amino acids. Per the germline V gene, CDR1 is SGHTA and CDR2 is FQGNSA. CDR3 coding DNA: TGTGCCAGCAGCTTAGTGGGACAGGGAGGTAGAGATACGCAGTATTTT. It is translated as CASSLVGQGGRDTQYF.

The chain joins TRBV7-8 to TRBJ1-2; 7 bases are shared with TRBD1. This CDR3 spans 14 amino acids. Germline CDR1 is SGHVS and CDR2 is FQNEAQ. The V segment lost 1 base and the J segment 1 base; nucleotides outside the gene matches: 0. CDR3 nucleotides: TGTGCCAGCAGCTTAGGGGACAGTAACTATGGCTACACCTTC. This gives the protein CASSLGDSNYGYTF.

The V and J genes are TRBV4-1 and TRBJ1-2; D unclear. CDR1 and CDR2 from the germline V gene are MGHRA and YSYEKL. CDR3 size: 14 residues. Trimming removed 5 bases at V and 6 bases at J, with 16 bases between. CDR3 sequence: CASSLGRAVHGYTF. CDR3 bases: TGCGCCAGCAGCTTGGGCAGAGCTGTCCATGGCTACACCTTC.

In its sample, this clone was seen once. The chain carries TRBV19 and TRBJ2-3; 9 nucleotides agree with TRBD2. CDR3 length equals 15 residues. Germline assignment: CDR1 LNHDA and CDR2 SQIVND (reference sequence). The V gene end was trimmed by 5 bases and the J gene end by 7 bases; junction bases not matched to a gene: 10. The CDR3 DNA sequence: TGTGCCAGTAGTCAGAGGCTAGCGGGACGTAATACGCAGTATTTT. It is translated as CASSQRLAGRNTQYF.

V usage is TRBV9 and J usage is TRBJ2-3, with D perhaps matching TRBD2 (5 bases). Germline CDR1 SGDLS, CDR2 YYNGEE. The CDR3 sequence is 16 residues long. The germline V and J ends were trimmed by 0 bases and 6 bases, with 17 bases remaining between them. CDR3 sequence reads: CASSVEDSFFGDTQYF. In DNA, the CDR3 is TGTGCCAGCAGCGTAGAGGACTCATTTTTTGGGGATACGCAGTATTTT.

This rearrangement joins TRBV5-6 to TRBJ1-2; D call uncertain. This CDR3 comprises 15 residues. The V end was cut by 2 bases, the J end by 5 bases, with 16 bases between. The V gene's germline CDR1 is SGHDT and CDR2 YYEEEE. CDR3 in amino acids: CASSFKDGSPYGYTF. CDR3 DNA sequence: TGTGCCAGCAGCTTTAAGGACGGGAGCCCTTATGGCTACACCTTC.

This clone showed up just once. The chain couples TRBV30 to TRBJ1-3; D is ambiguous. Germline loops: CDR1 GTSNPN, CDR2 SVGIG (reference sequence). The CDR3 sequence is 13 residues long. V gave up 5 bases and J gave up 0 bases, with 8 bases separating them. CDR3 residues: CAWGLSSGNTIYF. The CDR3 bases are TGTGCCTGGGGTCTCAGCTCTGGAAACACCATATATTTT.

V usage is TRBV9 and J usage is TRBJ2-7, with a weak D call TRBD1 (5 bases). V was pared by 4 bases and J by 0 bases, with 14 bases between. CDR1 and CDR2 from the germline V gene are SGDLS and YYNGEE. The CDR3 is made up of 15 amino acids. For the CDR3, the DNA is TGTGCCAGCAGCCCTCCTGGGGCCCCCTCCTACGAGCAGTACTTC. The encoded protein is CASSPPGAPSYEQYF.

The chain's CDR3 is CAWSVTGSNQPQHF. CDR3 nucleotide sequence: TGTGCCTGGAGTGTAACGGGAAGCAATCAGCCCCAGCATTTT. J is TRBJ1-5 and V is TRBV30; D gene unclear. This CDR3 has 14 amino acids. V lost 0 bases and J lost 1, with 7 bases in between. Germline CDR1 is GTSNPN and CDR2 is SVGIG (reference sequence).

The chain joins TRBV6-2 or TRBV6-3 to TRBJ2-7; the D gene is possibly TRBD2 (7 bases). V was trimmed by 2 bases and J by 3 bases, leaving 14 bases between them. The CDR3 is made up of 15 amino acids. Germline CDR1 reads MNHEY; CDR2 reads SVGEGT. The CDR3 coding sequence is TGTGCCAGCAGTTACGGGGGCGGGAGAGGCTACGAGCAGTACTTC. Translated, it gives CASSYGGGRGYEQYF.

This clone has only one observation. The chain links TRBV18 to TRBJ1-6; 7 bases are shared with TRBD1. Germline V gene sequence: CDR1 KGHSH, CDR2 LQKENI. V dropped 4 bases and J dropped 0; count of bases not matched to a gene: 9. The CDR3 loop spans 18 amino acids. Here the CDR3 DNA reads TGTGCCAGCTCACACTCACCATGGGACAGCTCCTATAATTCACCCCTCCACTTT. Translating gives CASSHSPWDSSYNSPLHF.

The genes are TRBV2 and TRBJ2-5; the match to TRBD2 covers 16 bases. The CDR3 has 18 residues. V trimming: 6 bases; J trimming: 4 bases; junction bases outside the gene matches: 11. CDR1 is SNHLY and CDR2 is FYNNEI in the germline V gene. The CDR3 spells CASRAPGLAGGLGETQYF. The DNA of the CDR3 is TGTGCCAGCAGAGCACCGGGACTAGCGGGGGGGCTGGGAGAGACCCAGTACTTC.

This sequence joins TRBV15 and TRBJ2-3, with D perhaps matching TRBD1 (6 bases). Germline CDR1 is LNHNV and CDR2 is YYDKDF (reference sequence). CDR3 length equals 14 residues. Trimming took 3 bases from V and 2 from J, leaving 9 bases between them. The CDR3 DNA follows: TGTGCCACCAGCAGCCCAGGGGACACAGATACGCAGTATTTT. Protein product: CATSSPGDTDTQYF.

The chain has TRBV9 and TRBJ2-7; 8 bases line up with TRBD2. Per the germline V gene, CDR1 is SGDLS and CDR2 is YYNGEE. This CDR3 spans 20 amino acids. The J segment lost 3 bases and the V segment lost 4 bases, leaving 24 bases of the junction unmatched. The CDR3 loop reads CASSPAMASGLNTGLYEQYF. The CDR3, as DNA: TGTGCCAGCAGCCCGGCGATGGCTAGCGGGTTAAACACAGGCCTCTACGAGCAGTACTTC.

This chain connects TRBV3-1 (or the pseudogene TRBV3-2) to TRBJ1-3, with D possibly being TRBD1 (5 bases). V lost 3 bases, J lost 4 bases, and 13 bases lay in between. This CDR3 has 15 residues. Per germline, CDR1 LGHDT and CDR2 YNNKEL (reference sequence). Written as DNA, the CDR3 is TGTGCCAGCAGCCATGACCGGACACCCGGAAACACCATATATTTT. This translates into CASSHDRTPGNTIYF.

This clone was detected a few times. Other DNA sequences in this sample translate to the same CDR3. The chain has TRBV30 and TRBJ1-1; D call uncertain. V lost 2 bases and J lost 2, with 6 bases in between. Germline values: CDR1 GTSNPN, CDR2 SVGIG (reference sequence). This CDR3 is built from 12 residues. DNA for the CDR3: TGTGCCTGGAGTTCCGTAAACACTGAAGCTTTCTTT. This codes for CAWSSVNTEAFF. The full variable domain, its missing parts supplied by reference TRBV30 and TRBJ1-1, is SQTIHQWPATLVQPVGSPLSLECTVEGTSNPNLYWYRQAAGRGLQLLFYSVGIGQISSEVPQNLSASRPQDRQFILSSKKLLLSDSGFYLCAWSSVNTEAFFGQGTRLTVV.

The rearrangement joins TRBV30 to TRBJ2-3, with 11 positions matching TRBD2. Germline trimming cut 1 base from V and 7 bases from J; bases unmatched to any gene: 7. This CDR3 is 15 amino acids long. Germline V gives CDR1 GTSNPN, CDR2 SVGIG (reference sequence). CDR3 sequence (DNA): TGTGCCTGGAGTGCCACCGGGACTAGCGGCAATACGCAGTATTTT. This translates into CAWSATGTSGNTQYF.

This chain links TRBV10-3 with TRBJ2-7; TRBD2 matches at 14 bases. V trimming: 6 bases; J trimming: 7 bases; junction bases outside the gene matches: 11. The CDR3 loop spans 16 amino acids. CDR1 and CDR2 (germline): ENHRY, SYGVKD. In DNA form, the CDR3 reads TGTGCCATCAGGAACGGACTAGCGGGAGGATTGGGAGAGCAGTACTTC. Its protein is CAIRNGLAGGLGEQYF.

J is TRBJ2-1 and V is TRBV28; 8 bases align to TRBD1. Germline V gene lookup returns CDR1 MDHEN and CDR2 SYDVKM. This CDR3 region has 14 residues. After removal of 4 bases from V and 1 base from J, the junction contained 0 bases not matched to a gene. CDR3 sequence: CASSYRGSYNEQFF. Here the CDR3 DNA reads TGTGCCAGCAGTTACAGGGGGTCCTACAATGAGCAGTTCTTC.

The J gene is TRBJ1-2, the V gene TRBV5-6; 7 nucleotides align to TRBD1. V trimming: 4 bases; J trimming: 8 bases; junction bases outside the gene matches: 5. The germline V gene encodes CDR1 SGHDT and CDR2 YYEEEE. The CDR3 has 12 residues. CDR3 amino acids: CASSVPGGGYTF. CDR3 coding DNA: TGTGCCAGCAGCGTTCCAGGGGGAGGCTACACCTTC.

The chain has TRBV2 and TRBJ1-4; possibly TRBD1 for D (5 bases). Trimming shortened V by 7 bases and J by 7 bases, and 13 bases separated the two germline ends. CDR3 size: 13 residues. The germline CDR1 and CDR2 sequences are SNHLY and FYNNEI. The CDR3 reads CASTGGFGEKLFF. Written as DNA, the CDR3 is TGTGCCAGCACCGGGGGGTTTGGTGAAAAACTGTTTTTT.

This clone was observed once. J is TRBJ2-2 and V is TRBV28, with D tentatively TRBD2 (5 bases). The CDR3 totals 12 residues. The V gene's germline CDR1 is MDHEN and CDR2 SYDVKM. V lost 6 bases, J lost 4 bases, and 6 bases lay in between. The CDR3 is CASRLGTGELFF. The DNA of the CDR3 is TGTGCCAGCAGACTAGGCACCGGGGAGCTGTTTTTT.

The chain is built from TRBV6-5 and TRBJ1-1, with TRBD1 identical over 9 bases. There are 15 residues in the CDR3. The ends lost 7 bases at V and 2 bases at J; junction bases unmatched: 8. Per the germline V gene, CDR1 is MNHEY and CDR2 is SVGAGI. This CDR3 reads CASTGTGFSNTEAFF. CDR3 bases: TGTGCCAGCACCGGGACAGGGTTTTCAAACACTGAAGCTTTCTTT.

This chain joins TRBV7-2 and TRBJ1-3; D gene ambiguous. V lost 6 bases, J lost 5 bases, and 14 bases lay in between. Germline CDR1 is SGHTA and CDR2 is FQGNSA. This CDR3 has 14 amino acids. The CDR3 loop is CASSTRDNRNTIYF. The CDR3 region has the DNA TGTGCCAGCAGTACCCGAGACAACCGAAACACCATATATTTT.